This T cell receptor (beta chain) was sequenced in a study of beta chain features in type 1 diabetes. Findings of the study overall: Moderate but significant shortening of TCRB CDR3s was recorded in all four CD4+ subsets from Type 1 diabetes patients. Fewer insertions but more deletions were seen at VDJ junctions in type 1 diabetes patients.

This clone was detected a few times. No antigen is known for it. Germline CDR1 ENHRY, CDR2 SYGVKD. Trimming cost V 5 bases and J 4 bases; bases outside gene matches: 6. CDR3 length: 15 residues. Expressed TCRB transcripts were sequenced because the isolated RNA had all been reverse transcribed beforehand. The repertoire was sequenced with immunoSEQ multiplex PCR; TCRdb's copy has only in-frame clones and lacks some. The sample includes approximately 600,000 clones, 9.5% to 15% seen only once; the top ten take roughly 0.11%. The receptor was isolated from a man younger than 45 with type 1 diabetes. The sample was naive CD4+ T cells from blood. The chain has TRBV10-3 and TRBJ1-4, with 8 bases aligning to TRBD1. CDR3 sequence (DNA): TGTGCCATCAGTCCGGACAGGGCGATTAATGAAAAACTGTTTTTT. Translation: CAISPDRAINEKLFF.